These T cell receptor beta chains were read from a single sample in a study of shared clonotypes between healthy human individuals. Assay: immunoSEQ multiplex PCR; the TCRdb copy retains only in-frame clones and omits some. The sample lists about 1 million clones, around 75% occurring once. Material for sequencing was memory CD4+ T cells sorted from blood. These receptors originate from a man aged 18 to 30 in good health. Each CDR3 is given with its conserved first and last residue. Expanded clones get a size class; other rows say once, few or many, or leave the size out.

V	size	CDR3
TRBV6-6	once	CASSSPRGRDQETQYF
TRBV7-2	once	CASSLQGGSIYEQYF
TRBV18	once	CASSVDRAAAFF
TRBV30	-	CAWSRPGTGNYNEQFF
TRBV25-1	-	CASSLDRSSYNSPLHF
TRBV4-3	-	CASSRTRGGLQDTQYF
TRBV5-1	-	CASSPTGPNQPQHF
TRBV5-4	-	CASSREGARAYEQYF
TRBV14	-	CASSPTLAGVYEQYF
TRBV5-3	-	CARSLEASGYNEQFF
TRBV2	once	CASSGDQTDTQYF
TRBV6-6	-	CASSHEDRPPLHF
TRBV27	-	CASSVLLGYEQYF
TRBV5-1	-	CASSLGAGAQPDTQYF
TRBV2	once	CASSEDGGAYNEQFF
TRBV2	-	CASSENRGWETQYF
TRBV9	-	CASSASGETYATQYF
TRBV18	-	CASSPGTGTGRNTIYF
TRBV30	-	CAWSTLAGGPGTQYF
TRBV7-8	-	CASSLGRGGQPQHF
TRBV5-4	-	CASSSLTGLDGGELFF
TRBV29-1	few	CSVEDAGSGAFF
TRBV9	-	CASGLGGTGMYEQYF